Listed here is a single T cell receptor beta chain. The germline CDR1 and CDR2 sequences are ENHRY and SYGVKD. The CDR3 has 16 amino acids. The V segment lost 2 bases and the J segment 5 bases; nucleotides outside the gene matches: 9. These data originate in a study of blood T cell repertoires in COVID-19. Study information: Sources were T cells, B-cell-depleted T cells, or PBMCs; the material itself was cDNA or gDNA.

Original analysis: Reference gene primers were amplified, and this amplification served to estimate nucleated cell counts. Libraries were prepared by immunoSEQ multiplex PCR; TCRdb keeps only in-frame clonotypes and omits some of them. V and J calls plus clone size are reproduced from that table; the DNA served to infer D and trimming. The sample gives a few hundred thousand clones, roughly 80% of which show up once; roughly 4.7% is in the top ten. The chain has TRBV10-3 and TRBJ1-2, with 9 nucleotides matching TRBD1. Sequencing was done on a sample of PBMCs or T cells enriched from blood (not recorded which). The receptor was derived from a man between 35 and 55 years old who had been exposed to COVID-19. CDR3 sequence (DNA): TGTGCCATCAGTGAGGGGACAGGGTATACCTTATATGGCTACACCTTC. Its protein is CAISEGTGYTLYGYTF.